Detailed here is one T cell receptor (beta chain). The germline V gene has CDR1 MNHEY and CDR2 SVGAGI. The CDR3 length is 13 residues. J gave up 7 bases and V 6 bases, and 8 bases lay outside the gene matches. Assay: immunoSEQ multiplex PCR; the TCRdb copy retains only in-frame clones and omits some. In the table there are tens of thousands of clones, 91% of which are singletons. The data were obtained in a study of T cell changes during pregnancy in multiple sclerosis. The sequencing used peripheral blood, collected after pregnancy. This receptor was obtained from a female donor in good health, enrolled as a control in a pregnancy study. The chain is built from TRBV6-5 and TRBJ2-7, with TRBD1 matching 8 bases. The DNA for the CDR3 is TGTGCCAGCAGGAGGGCAGGGGGCGAAGAGCAGTACTTC. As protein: CASRRAGGEEQYF.